This TCR beta chain comes out of a study of blood T cell repertoires in COVID-19. At the level of the study: T cells, B-cell-depleted T cells, or PBMCs supplied cDNA or gDNA.

The assay was immunoSEQ multiplex PCR, and TCRdb's table has in-frame clones only and misses some. Among roughly 200,000 clones, roughly 83% were seen once, and the ten largest hold almost 6%. This receptor was identified in a woman in her forties with COVID-19, enrolled during active disease. The sample comprised peripheral blood.

The CDR3 here is CASSLPRKQGYNSPLHF. The CDR3 DNA reads TGTGCCAGCAGTTTGCCCCGCAAACAGGGATATAATTCACCCCTCCACTTT. This chain connects TRBV27 to TRBJ1-6; D may be TRBD1 (6 bases). The CDR3 totals 17 residues. V was pared by 3 bases and J by 4 bases, with 16 bases between. Germline lookup yields CDR1 MNHEY and CDR2 SMNVEV (reference sequence).